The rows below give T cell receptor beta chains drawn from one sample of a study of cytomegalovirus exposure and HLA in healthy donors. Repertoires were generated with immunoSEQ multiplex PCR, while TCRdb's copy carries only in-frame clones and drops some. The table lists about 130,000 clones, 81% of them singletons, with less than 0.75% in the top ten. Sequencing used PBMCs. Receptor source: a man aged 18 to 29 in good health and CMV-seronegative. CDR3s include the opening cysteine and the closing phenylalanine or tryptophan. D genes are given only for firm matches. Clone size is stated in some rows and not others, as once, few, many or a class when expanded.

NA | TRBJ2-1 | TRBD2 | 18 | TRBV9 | CASSVAPSGGASYNEQFF | TGTGCCAGCAGCGTAGCGCCTAGCGGGGGGGCGTCCTACAATGAGCAGTTCTTC
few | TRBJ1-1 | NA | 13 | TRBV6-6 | CASSYTGTTEAFF | TGTGCCAGCAGTTACACAGGGACGACTGAAGCTTTCTTT
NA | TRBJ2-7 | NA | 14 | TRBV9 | CASSVAPSLDEQYF | TGTGCCAGCAGCGTCGCCCCATCACTCGACGAGCAGTACTTC
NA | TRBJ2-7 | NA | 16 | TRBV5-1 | CASSAAPESITYEQYF | TGCGCCAGCAGCGCGGCCCCCGAGAGCATCACCTACGAGCAGTACTTC
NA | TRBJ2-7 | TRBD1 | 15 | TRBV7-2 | CASSLVGGTSYEQYF | TGTGCCAGCAGCTTAGTAGGGGGCACTTCCTACGAGCAGTACTTC
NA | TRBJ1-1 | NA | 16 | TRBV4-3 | CASSQDPHRTNTEAFF | TGCGCCAGCAGCCAAGATCCTCACAGGACGAACACTGAAGCTTTCTTT
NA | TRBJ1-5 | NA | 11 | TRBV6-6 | CASSHSSPQHF | TGTGCCAGCAGTCATAGTTCTCCCCAGCATTTT
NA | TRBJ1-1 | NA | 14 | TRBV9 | CASRRQHTNTEAFF | TGTGCAAGCAGAAGACAGCATACGAACACTGAAGCTTTCTTT
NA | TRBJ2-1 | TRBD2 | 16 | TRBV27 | CASRRLAGEYYNEQFF | TGTGCCAGCAGAAGACTAGCGGGAGAATATTACAATGAGCAGTTCTTC
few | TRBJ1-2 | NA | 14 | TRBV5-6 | CASSLWGGSYGYTF | TGTGCCAGCAGCTTGTGGGGGGGGTCCTATGGCTACACCTTC
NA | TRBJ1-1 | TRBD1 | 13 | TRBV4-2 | CASSQEENRGAFF | TGTGCCAGCAGCCAAGAAGAAAACAGGGGGGCTTTCTTT
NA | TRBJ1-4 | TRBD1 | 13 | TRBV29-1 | CSAPGQGTEKLFF | TGCAGCGCCCCGGGACAGGGCACTGAAAAACTGTTTTTT
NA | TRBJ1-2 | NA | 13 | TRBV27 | CASSPSDSYGYTF | TGTGCCAGCAGTCCCTCGGACAGCTATGGCTACACCTTC
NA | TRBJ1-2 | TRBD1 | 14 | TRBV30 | CAWTPKQGYYGYTF | TGTGCCTGGACCCCGAAACAGGGGTACTATGGCTACACCTTC
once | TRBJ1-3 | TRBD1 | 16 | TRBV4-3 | CASSQGLTGVFNTIYF | TGCGCCAGCAGCCAAGGGCTCACAGGGGTGTTTAACACCATATATTTT
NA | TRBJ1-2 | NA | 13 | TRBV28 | CASSLEAAAGYTF | TGTGCCAGCAGTTTAGAGGCAGCAGCTGGCTACACCTTC
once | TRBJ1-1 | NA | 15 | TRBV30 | CAWTPVDPGSTEAFF | TGTGCCTGGACGCCCGTAGATCCAGGGTCCACTGAAGCTTTCTTT
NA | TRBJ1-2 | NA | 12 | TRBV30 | CAWSVLGAGYTF | TGTGCCTGGAGTGTACTTGGGGCTGGCTACACCTTC
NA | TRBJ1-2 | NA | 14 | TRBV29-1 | CSVGSPQGKDGYTF | TGCAGCGTCGGATCGCCCCAGGGGAAGGATGGCTACACCTTC
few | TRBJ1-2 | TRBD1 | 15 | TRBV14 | CASRRSGTDLGGYTF | TGTGCCAGCAGGAGATCCGGGACAGATCTCGGAGGCTACACCTTC
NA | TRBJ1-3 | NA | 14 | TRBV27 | CASSSLGGGNTIYF | TGTGCCAGCAGTTCTTTAGGGGGAGGAAACACCATATATTTT
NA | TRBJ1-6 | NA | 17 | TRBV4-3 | CASSFNQAGTYNSPLHF | TGCGCCAGCAGCTTCAACCAGGCGGGTACCTATAATTCACCCCTCCACTTT
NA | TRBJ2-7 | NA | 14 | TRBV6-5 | CASSWDGGDYEQYF | TGTGCCAGCAGTTGGGACGGGGGTGACTACGAGCAGTACTTC
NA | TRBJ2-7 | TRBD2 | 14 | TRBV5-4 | CASSLGGGEYEQYF | TGTGCCAGCAGCTTAGGCGGGGGGGAATACGAGCAGTACTTC
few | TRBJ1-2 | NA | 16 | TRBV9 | CASSPSPAGEGYGYTF | TGTGCCAGCAGCCCCAGCCCTGCAGGGGAAGGTTATGGCTACACCTTC
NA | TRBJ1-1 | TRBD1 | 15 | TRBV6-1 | CASSRDRGWYTEAFF | TGTGCCAGCAGCCGGGACAGGGGGTGGTACACTGAAGCTTTCTTT
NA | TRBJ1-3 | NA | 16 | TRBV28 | CASSLAGSVPGNTIYF | TGTGCCAGCAGTTTAGCGGGCTCGGTTCCTGGAAACACCATATATTTT
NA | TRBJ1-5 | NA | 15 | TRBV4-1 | CASSQIQGYFQPQHF | TGCGCCAGCAGCCAAATACAGGGTTATTTCCAGCCCCAGCATTTT
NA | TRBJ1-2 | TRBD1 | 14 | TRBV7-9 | CASSWPGQGDGYTF | TGTGCCAGCAGCTGGCCGGGACAGGGCGATGGCTACACCTTC
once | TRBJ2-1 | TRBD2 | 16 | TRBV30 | CAWTSGGARPHNEQFF | TGTGCCTGGACTAGCGGGGGGGCTAGGCCCCACAATGAGCAGTTCTTC
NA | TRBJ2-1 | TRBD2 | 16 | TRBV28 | CASSFQLAGGRNEQFF | TGTGCCAGCAGTTTCCAACTAGCGGGGGGGCGCAATGAGCAGTTCTTC
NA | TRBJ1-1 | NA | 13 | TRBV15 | CATSSPRGPEAFF | TGTGCCACCAGCAGTCCTAGGGGCCCTGAAGCTTTCTTT
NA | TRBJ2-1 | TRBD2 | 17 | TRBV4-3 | CASSQGVRGASYNEQFF | TGCGCCAGCAGCCAAGGGGTGCGGGGGGCTTCCTACAATGAGCAGTTCTTC
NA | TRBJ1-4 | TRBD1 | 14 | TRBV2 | CASSSDRGREKLFF | TGTGCCAGCAGTTCGGACAGGGGGAGGGAAAAACTGTTTTTT
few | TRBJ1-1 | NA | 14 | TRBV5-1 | CASSSGTPNTEAFF | TGCGCCAGCAGCTCCGGGACACCGAACACTGAAGCTTTCTTT
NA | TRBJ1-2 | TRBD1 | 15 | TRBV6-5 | CASSPGQTFNYGYTF | TGTGCCAGCAGCCCGGGACAGACTTTCAACTATGGCTACACCTTC
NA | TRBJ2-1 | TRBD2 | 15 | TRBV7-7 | CASSLSGGSYNEQFF | TGTGCCAGCAGCTTATCGGGGGGATCCTACAATGAGCAGTTCTTC
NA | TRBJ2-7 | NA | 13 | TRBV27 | CASGLATPYEQYF | TGTGCCAGCGGCCTAGCGACCCCCTACGAGCAGTACTTC
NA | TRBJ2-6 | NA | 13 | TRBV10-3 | CAMRSSGANVLTF | TGTGCCATGCGAAGCTCTGGGGCCAACGTCCTGACTTTC
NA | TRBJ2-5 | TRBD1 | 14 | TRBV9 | CASSVEGAQETQYF | TGTGCCAGCAGCGTAGAGGGGGCCCAAGAGACCCAGTACTTC
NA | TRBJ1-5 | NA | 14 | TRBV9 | CASSVGGHNQPQHF | TGTGCCAGCAGCGTAGGGGGACACAATCAGCCCCAGCATTTT
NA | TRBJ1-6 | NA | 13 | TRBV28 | CATHLGRDSPLHF | TGTGCCACCCATCTGGGGAGGGATTCACCCCTCCACTTT
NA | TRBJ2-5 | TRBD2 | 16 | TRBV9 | CASSASGGARSETQYF | TGTGCCAGCAGCGCTAGCGGGGGAGCCCGGAGCGAGACCCAGTACTTC
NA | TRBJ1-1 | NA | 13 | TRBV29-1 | CSVYVRANTEAFF | TGCAGCGTTTACGTCAGGGCGAACACTGAAGCTTTCTTT
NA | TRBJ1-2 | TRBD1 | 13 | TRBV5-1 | CASSQGDLYGYTF | TGCGCCAGCAGCCAGGGGGATCTCTATGGCTACACCTTC
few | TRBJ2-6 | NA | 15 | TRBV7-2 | CASSFSVSGANVLTF | TGTGCCAGCAGCTTTAGCGTCTCTGGGGCCAACGTCCTGACTTTC
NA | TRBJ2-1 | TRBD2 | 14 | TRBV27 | CASSPGLAPREQFF | TGTGCCAGCAGCCCGGGACTAGCCCCCCGTGAGCAGTTCTTC
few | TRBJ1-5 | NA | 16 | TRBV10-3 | CASRGGLSNPNQPQHF | TGTGCCTCCAGGGGAGGGCTATCTAATCCTAATCAGCCCCAGCATTTT
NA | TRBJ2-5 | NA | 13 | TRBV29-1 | CSVVPGPQETQYF | TGCAGCGTTGTTCCAGGGCCCCAAGAGACCCAGTACTTC
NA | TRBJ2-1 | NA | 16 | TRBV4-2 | CASSQEGTRGGNEQFF | TGTGCCAGCAGCCAAGAAGGGACTCGGGGTGGCAATGAGCAGTTCTTC
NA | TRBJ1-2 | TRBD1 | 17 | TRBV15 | CATSRDQGTGWYYGYTF | TGTGCCACCAGCAGAGATCAGGGGACAGGCTGGTACTATGGCTACACCTTC
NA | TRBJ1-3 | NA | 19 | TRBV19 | CASSHRGPGGSRSGNTIYF | TGTGCCAGTAGTCACCGCGGACCCGGGGGAAGCCGCTCTGGAAACACCATATATTTT
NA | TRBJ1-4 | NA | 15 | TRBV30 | CAWSPPPATNEKLFF | TGTGCCTGGAGTCCCCCTCCCGCAACTAATGAAAAACTGTTTTTT
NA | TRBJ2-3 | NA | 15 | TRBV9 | CASSVVTGSESTQYF | TGTGCCAGCAGCGTAGTAACAGGGAGCGAATCGACGCAGTATTTT